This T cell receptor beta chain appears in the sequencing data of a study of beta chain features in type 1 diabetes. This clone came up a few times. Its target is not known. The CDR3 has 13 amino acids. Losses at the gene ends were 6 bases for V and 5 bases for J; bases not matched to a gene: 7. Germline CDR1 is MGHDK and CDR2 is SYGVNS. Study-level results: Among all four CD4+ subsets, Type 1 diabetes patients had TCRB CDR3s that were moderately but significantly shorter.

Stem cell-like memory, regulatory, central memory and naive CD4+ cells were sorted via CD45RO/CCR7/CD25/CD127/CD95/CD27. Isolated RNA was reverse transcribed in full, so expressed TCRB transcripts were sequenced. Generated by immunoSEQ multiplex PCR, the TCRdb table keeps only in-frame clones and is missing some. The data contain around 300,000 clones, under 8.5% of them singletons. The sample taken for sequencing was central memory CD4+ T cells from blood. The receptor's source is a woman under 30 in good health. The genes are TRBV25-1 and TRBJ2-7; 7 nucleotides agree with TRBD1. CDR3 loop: CASRITGDHEQYV. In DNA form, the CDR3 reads TGTGCCAGCAGGATAACAGGGGACCACGAGCAGTACGTC.